The T cell receptor (beta chain) described here comes from a study of regulatory T cells in long-lasting Graves disease. Time point of the sample: newly diagnosed GD, antithyroid drugs for less than 3 months. PBMCs provided the RNA from which the TCR library was made. Roughly 9 milliliters of peripheral blood were taken and placed in EDTA tubes. This CDR3 contains 15 residues. Trimming pared 0 bases from V and 0 bases from J, leaving 9 bases between. Germline V CDR1 and CDR2: SGDLS, YYNGEE. CDR3-region Arm-PCR and iRepertoire HTBI primers produced the TCR beta libraries. TCRdb used MiXCR to reprocess the multiplex PCR reads, holding one entry per CDR3 protein. The table shows approximately 560,000 distinct CDR3 sequences, with around 16% occurring only once. This clonotype was observed a few times. In addition, the sample was reused for a study of T cells in Graves' hyperthyroidism and ophthalmopathy. According to that study: A patient was excluded if there was uncontrolled infection, other autoimmune disease, pregnancy or lactation.

The chain combines TRBV9 with TRBJ2-5; D is unresolved. The source material was peripheral blood mononuclear cells (PBMCs), sampled at new diagnosis, from a patient treated with antithyroid drugs. The TCR comes from a man younger than 35 with Graves disease. The CDR3 is CASSVGRRNQETQYF. CDR3 nucleotide sequence: TGTGCCAGCAGCGTAGGGCGCAGGAACCAAGAGACCCAGTACTTC.